The 2 T cell receptor beta chains presented below share a single source sample, sequenced in a study of blood T cell repertoires in COVID-19. Measured with immunoSEQ multiplex PCR; TCRdb has only the in-frame clones, and not every one. The profile covers 150,000 to 180,000 clones, with roughly 83% appearing a single time and about 31% taken by the ten largest. The material sequenced was peripheral blood. Receptors originate from a woman aged 60-75 years with acute or convalescent COVID-19.

The chain joins TRBV30 to TRBJ2-1, with 9 bases aligning to TRBD2. This CDR3 has 11 amino acids. Germline V CDR1 and CDR2: GTSNPN, SVGIG (reference sequence). DNA of the CDR3: TGTGTCCTAGCGGGGTACAATGAGCAGTTCTTC. Translating it yields CVLAGYNEQFF.

This clone has more than one count but fewer than ten. This sequence joins TRBV28 and TRBJ2-7; TRBD1 agrees at 8 bases. From germline, CDR1 is MDHEN and CDR2 SYDVKM. The CDR3 extends over 13 amino acids. Trimming removed 8 bases from V and 3 bases from J; junction bases left unmatched: 6. The CDR3, as DNA: TGTGCCAGCTACCGCGACAGGGGCTACGAGCAGTACTTC. It translates to CASYRDRGYEQYF. Complete variable domain (other parts from reference TRBV28 and TRBJ2-7): DVKVTQSSRYLVKRTGEKVFLECVQDMDHENMFWYRQDPGLGLRLIYFSYDVKMKEKGDIPEGYSVSREKKERFSLILESASTNQTSMYLCASYRDRGYEQYFGPGTRLTVT.